This is a list of T cell receptor beta chains from one sample in a study of early stage breast cancer tumors. TCRdb keeps only in-frame clones here, not all; method: immunoSEQ multiplex PCR. The data show tens of thousands of clones, with around three fifths seen just once and 7% to 9.5% held by the top ten. Sequenced sample: breast tumor tissue. All receptors derive from a person aged 50-59 years with breast cancer. Both conserved end residues are part of each CDR3. A D gene is named only where the DNA matches it firmly. Not every row has a clone size; where given, it reads once, few, many or a size class.

j_gene	d_gene	abundance	v_gene	CDR3nt	CDR3aa
TRBJ2-5	-	-	TRBV10-3	TGTGCCATCAGTGGGAACTCCAATAAGGAGACCCAGTACTTC	CAISGNSNKETQYF
TRBJ2-7	-	-	TRBV6-5	TGTGCCAGCAGTTTCCTTGGACGGCTTGACTACGAGCAGTACTTC	CASSFLGRLDYEQYF
TRBJ1-1	TRBD1	-	TRBV11-3	TGTGCCAGCAGCTTAAGCAGGGGGAGCGCTGAAGCTTTCTTT	CASSLSRGSAEAFF
TRBJ2-1	TRBD2	-	TRBV19	TGTGCCAGTAGTTTCGTAGCGGGAGGCCTCTACAATGAGCAGTTCTTC	CASSFVAGGLYNEQFF
TRBJ2-7	TRBD1	many	TRBV5-3	TGTGCCAGAAGCTGCCCGGCGGACAGGGGTTTGAGGGAGCAGTACTTC	CARSCPADRGLREQYF
TRBJ2-1	-	few	TRBV2	TGTGCCAGCAGTCAGGACAATGAGCAGTTCTTC	CASSQDNEQFF
TRBJ1-2	-	-	TRBV6-6	TGTGCCAGCAGAGGGAATTCCTATGGCTACACCTTC	CASRGNSYGYTF
TRBJ2-7	TRBD1	-	TRBV4-1	TGCGCCAGCAGCTTTGGACAGGTAGGGCCCTACGAGCAGTACTTC	CASSFGQVGPYEQYF
TRBJ2-5	-	-	TRBV14	TGTGCCAGCAGCACCCGGGACATAAAAGAGACCCAGTACTTC	CASSTRDIKETQYF
TRBJ1-2	-	-	TRBV6-5	TGTGCCAGCAGTCCTCCTGGGACGTATGGCTACACCTTC	CASSPPGTYGYTF
TRBJ2-7	-	-	TRBV5-1	TGCGCCAGCAGCTTCGGGTATACATCCTACGAGCAGTACTTC	CASSFGYTSYEQYF
TRBJ2-3	-	-	TRBV11-2	TGTGCCAGCAGCTTAGTCCGGGACACAGATACGCAGTATTTT	CASSLVRDTDTQYF
TRBJ1-1	-	few	TRBV27	TGTGCCAGCAGGACAGGGAACACTGAAGCTTTCTTT	CASRTGNTEAFF
TRBJ2-6	-	-	TRBV19	TGTGCCAGTAGTATCGGGATGGAGGCAGGGCTCCTCTCTGGGGCCAACGTCCTGACTTTC	CASSIGMEAGLLSGANVLTF
TRBJ1-3	-	-	TRBV5-5	TGTGCCAGCAGCTTGGGACAGTCTGGAAACACCATATATTTT	CASSLGQSGNTIYF
TRBJ2-1	TRBD1	-	TRBV4-2	TGTGCCAGCAGCCAAGGTGACGACAGGGCCCATGAGCAGTTCTTC	CASSQGDDRAHEQFF
TRBJ2-7	TRBD2	-	TRBV4-1	TGCGCCAGCAGCCAAGACGGGACTAGAATCACCTACGAGCAGTACTTC	CASSQDGTRITYEQYF
TRBJ2-3	-	-	TRBV27	TGTGCCAGCAGTGTCCTAGCTAGCACAGATACGCAGTATTTT	CASSVLASTDTQYF
TRBJ2-3	TRBD2	-	TRBV4-2	TGTGCCAGCCGAGGACTAGCGGGAGGACGGACAGATACGCAGTATTTT	CASRGLAGGRTDTQYF
TRBJ2-4	TRBD1	-	TRBV10-2	TGCGCCAGCAGTGAGCCCTGGGACAGGGAACTAGCCAAAAACATTCAGTACTTC	CASSEPWDRELAKNIQYF
TRBJ2-3	-	-	TRBV30	TGTGCCTGGAGTGTAGGGTCATACCCAGCGAATACGCAGTATTTT	CAWSVGSYPANTQYF
TRBJ2-2	-	-	TRBV25-1	TGTGCCAGCAGTGAGTGGTCTGGGGGGGAGCTGTTTTTT	CASSEWSGGELFF
TRBJ2-2	-	-	TRBV4-1	TGCGCCAGCAGCCAAGATCTCGCTAGCCTTGGAACCGGGGAGCTGTTTTTT	CASSQDLASLGTGELFF
TRBJ1-2	-	-	TRBV9	TGTGCCAGCAGCGAGCTTCCGGTGGGGGCCTATGGCTACACCTTC	CASSELPVGAYGYTF
TRBJ1-1	TRBD1	few	TRBV6-5	TGTGCCAGCAGTAACCGGGACAGGGTACCTTTCTTT	CASSNRDRVPFF
TRBJ2-1	TRBD2	-	TRBV4-1	TGCGCCAGCAGCCCAGGCCGGGGCGGGAGGACTCCTTACAATGAGCAGTTCTTC	CASSPGRGGRTPYNEQFF
TRBJ1-1	-	once	TRBV7-3	TGTGCCAGCAGCTTAAAGGCAGAAACTGAAGCTTTCTTT	CASSLKAETEAFF
TRBJ2-3	TRBD2	-	TRBV7-6	TGTGCCAGCAGCCTAGGGACTAGCGGCCCCAGCACAGATACGCAGTATTTT	CASSLGTSGPSTDTQYF
TRBJ1-5	-	-	TRBV10-3	TGTGCCATCAGTGGGGAGGGCTCAAGCAATCAGCCCCAGCATTTT	CAISGEGSSNQPQHF
TRBJ2-5	TRBD1	-	TRBV19	TGTGCCAGTAGTGTCGGGACAGGGGGCTCGGAGACCCAGTACTTC	CASSVGTGGSETQYF
TRBJ1-4	TRBD1	few	TRBV29-1	TGCAGCGTCCGACAGGGTGCAACTAATGAAAAACTGTTTTTT	CSVRQGATNEKLFF
TRBJ2-7	-	-	TRBV7-2	TGTGCCAGCAGCTTCGGTTTCTCCTACGAGCAGTACTTC	CASSFGFSYEQYF
TRBJ2-2	-	few	TRBV5-6	TGTGCCAGCAGCTTGGTTAGGTCCCGGGAGCTGTTTTTT	CASSLVRSRELFF
TRBJ2-7	-	-	TRBV25-1	TGTGCCAGCAGTATTCGGACAAACGAGCAGTACTTC	CASSIRTNEQYF
TRBJ2-7	TRBD1	-	TRBV7-6	TGTGCCAGCAGCTTAGCGTCGGACAGGTACTACGAGCAGTACTTC	CASSLASDRYYEQYF
TRBJ2-5	-	-	TRBV5-4	TGTGCCAGCAGCTACTGGACTGGGAAAGAGACCCAGTACTTC	CASSYWTGKETQYF
TRBJ2-1	TRBD1	few	TRBV14	TGTGCCAGCAGCCATATACCGGGACAGGGTGACAATGAGCAGTTCTTC	CASSHIPGQGDNEQFF
TRBJ2-2	TRBD1	-	TRBV19	TGTGCCAGTAGTATGAATGGACAGGGGAACACCGGGGAGCTGTTTTTT	CASSMNGQGNTGELFF
TRBJ2-5	-	once	TRBV29-1	TGCAGCGTTGCACTAGCTTCCGAGACCCAGTACTTC	CSVALASETQYF
TRBJ2-7	-	-	TRBV18	TGTGCCAGCTCACCACCGTCTCCACCCTACGAGCAGTACTTC	CASSPPSPPYEQYF
TRBJ2-2	-	-	TRBV6-5	TGTGCCAGCAGTCCAATGGGCGCCGGGGAGCTGTTTTTT	CASSPMGAGELFF
TRBJ2-2	-	once	TRBV28	TGTGCCAGCCCCTCAGGGGTCACCGGGGAGCTGTTTTTT	CASPSGVTGELFF
TRBJ2-7	-	medium-sized	TRBV2	TGTGCCAGCACTGAAAGGGCCTTCTACGAGCAGTACTTC	CASTERAFYEQYF
TRBJ1-1	-	medium-sized	TRBV5-4	TGTGCCAGCAGCACGACAGCAAGAGGCACTGAAGCTTTCTTT	CASSTTARGTEAFF
TRBJ2-1	-	-	TRBV12-5	TGTGCTAGTGGTTTGGAAGGAACTAATGAGCAGTTCTTC	CASGLEGTNEQFF
TRBJ2-7	-	few	TRBV6-1	TGTGCCAGCATTGATAAGGGTTACGAGCAGTACTTC	CASIDKGYEQYF
TRBJ1-5	-	-	TRBV12-1	TGTGCCAGCAGCTTTGGACGGCAAAGGAGCAATCAGCCCCAGCATTTT	CASSFGRQRSNQPQHF
TRBJ2-2	TRBD1	-	TRBV5-1	TGCGCCAGCAGCCCATGGACAGGGGGCGGGGTCGGGAGAGTCACCGGGGAGCTGTTTTTT	CASSPWTGGGVGRVTGELFF
TRBJ1-1	-	-	TRBV6-5	TGTGCCAGCAGCTCCGGCGTGGGCTTAAGTGAAGCTTTCTTT	CASSSGVGLSEAFF
TRBJ2-2	TRBD2	-	TRBV7-6	TGTGCCAGCAGCTTCGGCGGGAGCCAGCCCGCCGGGGAGCTGTTTTTT	CASSFGGSQPAGELFF
TRBJ2-7	TRBD2	few	TRBV18	TGTGCCAGCTCACCAAGTGGCGGGAGCATCTACGAGCAGTACTTC	CASSPSGGSIYEQYF
TRBJ2-7	-	-	TRBV6-5	TGTGCCAGCAGTTACCGAGTTAAAGGCGAGCAGTACTTC	CASSYRVKGEQYF
TRBJ1-1	-	few	TRBV5-8	TGTGCCAGCAGCTTGTCGGGCACTGAAGCTTTCTTT	CASSLSGTEAFF
TRBJ1-2	-	-	TRBV27	TGTGCCAGCAGTTCCCCACTGGGCGGCTACACCTTC	CASSSPLGGYTF
TRBJ2-7	-	few	TRBV25-1	TGTGCCAGCAGTGAAAAGCAAGCAAGACAGCAGTACTTC	CASSEKQARQQYF
TRBJ1-4	-	-	TRBV4-2	TGTGCCAGCAGCCAAGAGGTGGACAAGAATGAAAAACTGTTTTTT	CASSQEVDKNEKLFF
TRBJ1-1	TRBD1	-	TRBV7-9	TGTGCCAGCAGCTTAGGAGGCGCAGGGGGCAACACTGAAGCTTTCTTT	CASSLGGAGGNTEAFF